This T cell receptor (beta chain) came from a study of somatic mutations in cytotoxic T cells in rheumatoid arthritis. Study findings and constraints: Age-dependent increases in CD8+ clonality occurred in rheumatoid arthritis patients but not in healthy controls.

Using immunoSEQ multiplex PCR, the repertoire was profiled, and TCRdb retains in-frame clones only, with some absent. The sample carries about 17,000 clones, 65% to 75% recorded once. V dropped 0 bases and J dropped 10 bases, with 15 bases sitting between them. CDR1 is MNHEY and CDR2 is SVGAGI in the germline V gene. This CDR3 is 14 amino acids long. As concerns this clone: Its antigen remains unidentified.

The chain has TRBV6-5 and TRBJ2-5; possibly TRBD1 for D (6 bases). This sequence originates from a man in his fifties or sixties in good health. The sample comprised CD8+ T cells sorted from blood. The CDR3 DNA sequence: TGTGCCAGCAGTTACTCGGGGACACCTAGGGACCAGTACTTC. Protein product: CASSYSGTPRDQYF.